Listed here are 3 T cell receptor beta chains from one sample, sequenced in a study of blood T cells in healthy people across ages. Primers used in a second PCR of roughly 6 to 12 cycles were a sample-barcoded 5' primer and a J-beta primer mix. MiXCR was run by TCRdb on the 5' RACE reads, yielding one entry per CDR3 protein. The data show about a million distinct CDR3 sequences, around 54% seen once. Sequenced sample: blood. These receptors were taken from a woman aged 55 to 70 in good health.

This clonotype was found a few times. The CDR3 sequence: CASSMGSEQFF. DNA of the CDR3: TGTGCCAGCAGTATGGGGAGTGAGCAGTTCTTC. J is TRBJ2-1 and V is TRBV12-3 or TRBV12-4; a weak D match, TRBD2 (5 bases). CDR3 length equals 11 residues. With 5 bases removed from V and 9 bases from J, the gap between germline ends came to 8 bases.

The J gene is TRBJ2-7, the V gene TRBV20-1; 11 nucleotides agree with TRBD2. The CDR3 length is 16 residues. The ends lost 1 base at V and 2 bases at J; junction bases unmatched: 7. Germline CDR1 is DFQATT and CDR2 is SNEGSKA (reference sequence). The CDR3 protein is CSARVGTSGWAYEQYF. DNA of the CDR3: TGCAGTGCTAGAGTTGGGACTAGCGGTTGGGCCTACGAGCAGTACTTC.

Regarding this clonotype: The junction differs from germline at one of its ends, possibly a read error. The V and J genes are TRBV15 and TRBJ2-5; 7 bases are shared with TRBD1. The CDR3 length is 15 residues. Germline CDR1 reads LNHNV; CDR2 reads YYDKDF (reference sequence). The CDR3 loop reads CAASVRQGEQETQYF. DNA for the CDR3: TGTGCCGCCAGCGTCAGACAGGGTGAACAAGAGACCCAGTACTTC.